This entry lists 27 T cell receptor beta chains sequenced from one sample in a study of beta chain features in type 1 diabetes. Expressed TCRB transcripts were sequenced because the isolated RNA had all been reverse transcribed beforehand. Sequencing was performed with immunoSEQ multiplex PCR; in TCRdb, only in-frame clones are kept and a portion is missing. The sample consists of about 130,000 clones, about 10% of them appearing once. Sequencing was carried out using central memory CD4+ T cells from blood. These receptors all come from a man aged 18 to 29 in good health.

The CDR3 region has the DNA TGTGCCAGCAGCGCGGGGTATTTGTACACCGGGGAGCTGTTTTTT. Translating it yields CASSAGYLYTGELFF. This sequence joins TRBV5-4 and TRBJ2-2, with D possibly being TRBD2 (6 bases). This CDR3 has 15 amino acids. V was trimmed by 4 bases and J by 3 bases, leaving 13 bases between them. Germline CDR1 and CDR2: SGHNT and YYREEE (reference sequence). Using reference TRBV5-4 and TRBJ2-2 for the parts outside the CDR3, the full variable domain is ETGVTQSPTHLIKTRGQQVTLRCSSQSGHNTVSWYQQALGQGPQFIFQYYREEENGRGNFPPRFSGLQFPNYSSELNVNALELDDSALYLCASSAGYLYTGELFFGEGSRLTVL.

V is TRBV5-1 and J is TRBJ2-5; tentatively, D is TRBD2 (5 bases). This CDR3 contains 14 residues. V gave up 0 bases and J gave up 4 bases, with 10 bases separating them. Germline-derived CDR1 and CDR2 are SGHRS and YFSETQ. For the CDR3, the DNA is TGCGCCAGCAGCTTGGTTTCGGGGATAGAGACCCAGTACTTC. Protein: CASSLVSGIETQYF.

This clone has a handful of counts. CDR3 in DNA: TGTGCCAGCAGCGTAGTTCTAGCGGGGGGCGTAGATGAGCAGTTCTTC. It is translated as CASSVVLAGGVDEQFF. The V and J genes are TRBV9 and TRBJ2-1; 11 bases line up with TRBD2. Germline CDR1 reads SGDLS; CDR2 reads YYNGEE. Losses at the gene ends were 0 bases for V and 8 bases for J; bases not matched to a gene: 7. The CDR3 runs 16 residues.

Only a few counts were recorded for this clone. This chain uses TRBV6-5 with TRBJ2-7, with D unclear. Germline V lookup: CDR1 MNHEY, CDR2 SVGAGI. There are 15 residues in the CDR3. V was cut by 7 bases and J by 2 bases, with 18 bases left in between. CDR3 nucleotides: TGTGCCAGCACCCTGGGCCTCAAAAGCACCTACGAGCAGTACTTC. Protein: CASTLGLKSTYEQYF.

The table lists this clone with a few counts. The chain uses TRBV6-6 and TRBJ1-3; D not resolved. Trimming pared 7 bases from V and 1 base from J, leaving 5 bases between. Per the germline V gene, CDR1 is MNHNY and CDR2 is SVGAGI (reference sequence). The CDR3 runs 12 residues. The CDR3 DNA reads TGTGCCAGCACCACTTCTGGAAACACCATATATTTT. The encoded protein is CASTTSGNTIYF.

V gene TRBV29-1 combines with J gene TRBJ2-7; D may be TRBD2 (6 bases). Per the germline V gene, CDR1 is SQVTM and CDR2 is ANQGSEA. This CDR3 region has 11 residues. V was clipped by 6 bases and J by 6 bases, with 12 bases between them. The CDR3 nucleotides are TGCAGCGTGGGGGGTGGGGTCGAGCAGTACTTC. It specifies CSVGGGVEQYF.

This clone appeared a few times. This rearrangement joins TRBV30 to TRBJ2-6; D gene uncertain. The CDR3 runs 13 residues. The V gene's germline CDR1 is GTSNPN and CDR2 SVGIG (reference sequence). V lost 4 bases and J 0 bases, leaving 4 bases between the germline ends. The CDR3 DNA reads as TGTGCCTGGATGGCCTCTGGGGCCAACGTCCTGACTTTC. Protein product: CAWMASGANVLTF. Together with reference TRBV30 and TRBJ2-6, the CDR3 gives the full variable domain: SQTIHQWPATLVQPVGSPLSLECTVEGTSNPNLYWYRQAAGRGLQLLFYSVGIGQISSEVPQNLSASRPQDRQFILSSKKLLLSDSGFYLCAWMASGANVLTFGAGSRLTVL.

This clone occurred a few times. The rearrangement uses TRBV19 and TRBJ2-1, with D perhaps TRBD1 (6 bases). Deletions cut 7 bases from V and 0 bases from J, with 25 bases between. This CDR3 spans 19 amino acids. Germline-derived CDR1 and CDR2 are LNHDA and SQIVND (reference sequence). The CDR3 reads CASNGYRPGVRVSYNEQFF. CDR3 bases: TGTGCCAGTAACGGGTATAGGCCAGGGGTTAGGGTCTCCTACAATGAGCAGTTCTTC.

The rearrangement uses TRBV6-5 and TRBJ1-2; no clear D gene. The CDR3 consists of 14 residues. From germline, CDR1 is MNHEY and CDR2 SVGAGI. Deletions cut 8 bases from V and 5 bases from J, with 18 bases between. The CDR3 sequence is CASCESENEYGYTF. The DNA of the CDR3 is TGTGCCAGCTGTGAAAGCGAAAACGAATATGGCTACACCTTC.

V usage is TRBV19 and J usage is TRBJ2-1; D not resolved. Trimming left V 6 bases short and J 7 bases short, with 10 bases between. Germline V gives CDR1 LNHDA, CDR2 SQIVND (reference sequence). The CDR3 is 12 amino acids. The DNA for the CDR3 is TGTGCCAGTAGCAGGTCCTGGAATGAGCAGTTCTTC. Translation gives CASSRSWNEQFF.

This clone appeared a few times. The chain has TRBV10-3 and TRBJ1-2, with a possible D match to TRBD1 (5 bases). The CDR3 is 14 residues long. Trimming removed 4 bases at V and 5 bases at J, with 14 bases between. Per the germline V gene, CDR1 is ENHRY and CDR2 is SYGVKD. CDR3 amino acids: CAISVRDGGYGYTF. CDR3 nucleotides: TGTGCCATCAGTGTTCGGGACGGGGGGTATGGCTACACCTTC.

The CDR3 loop is CASSPGLGGDTQYF. The CDR3 DNA follows: TGTGCCAGCAGCCCAGGACTAGGTGGAGATACGCAGTATTTT. The chain carries TRBV7-2 and TRBJ2-3; 7 nucleotides agree with TRBD2. Germline V gives CDR1 SGHTA, CDR2 FQGNSA. The CDR3 totals 14 residues. V lost 5 bases and J lost 5; bases outside the gene matches: 7.

There are a few counts of this clone. The chain joins TRBV29-1 to TRBJ2-7; 9 nucleotides align to TRBD1. V dropped 6 bases and J dropped 4; count of bases not matched to a gene: 13. Germline V lookup: CDR1 SQVTM, CDR2 ANQGSEA. CDR3 length: 15 amino acids. The chain's CDR3 is CSVKPGTGRGYEQYF. In nucleotides, the CDR3 is TGCAGCGTGAAACCAGGGACAGGGAGAGGGTACGAGCAGTACTTC.

The chain employs TRBV5-1 and TRBJ1-1, with D maybe TRBD1 (5 bases). The CDR3 contains 15 residues. V was shortened by 7 bases and J by 0 bases, with 16 bases between the two germline ends. From germline, CDR1 is SGHRS and CDR2 YFSETQ. The CDR3 DNA reads TGCGCCAGCGGATTAAAGGCAGGGATGAACACTGAAGCTTTCTTT. Protein: CASGLKAGMNTEAFF.

In DNA form, the CDR3 reads TGTGCCAGCAGCTTAGGGTGGGGGGGAACAATTTCCGAGCAGTACTTC. This gives the protein CASSLGWGGTISEQYF. The J gene is TRBJ2-7, the V gene TRBV7-2, with TRBD2 identical over 7 bases. V lost 1 base and J lost 6; bases outside the gene matches: 12. Germline-derived CDR1 and CDR2 are SGHTA and FQGNSA. CDR3 length: 16 residues.

V usage is TRBV18 and J usage is TRBJ1-6; 9 positions match TRBD1. From germline, CDR1 is KGHSH and CDR2 LQKENI. Unmatched junction bases numbered 8, after V lost 2 bases and J lost 0 bases. The CDR3 covers 19 residues. The CDR3, as DNA: TGTGCCAGCTCACCAATGGACAGGGGAGGGAACTCCTATAATTCACCCCTCCACTTT. Protein product: CASSPMDRGGNSYNSPLHF.

This clone was seen a handful of times. The rearrangement joins TRBV10-2 to TRBJ2-7; TRBD1 agrees at 10 bases. The CDR3 consists of 15 residues. After removal of 10 bases from V and 0 bases from J, the junction contained 9 bases not matched to a gene. CDR1 is WSHSY and CDR2 is SAAADI in the germline V gene. CDR3 DNA: TGCGCCACCCGGGACAGGGGCTCCCTCTCCTACGAGCAGTACTTC. This codes for CATRDRGSLSYEQYF.

The table lists this clone with a few counts. V gene TRBV11-3 combines with J gene TRBJ2-1; 7 bases map to TRBD1. The germline gives CDR1 SGHNT, CDR2 YENEEA. The V gene end was trimmed by 1 base and the J gene end by 7 bases; junction bases not matched to a gene: 7. The CDR3 length is 15 residues. CDR3 bases: TGTGCCAGCAGCTTAGGATCAGGGACAGAGAATGAGCAGTTCTTC. This sequence encodes CASSLGSGTENEQFF.

In its sample, this clone was seen many times. The rearrangement joins TRBV7-2 to TRBJ2-3; D is ambiguous. Trimming pared 7 bases from V and 0 bases from J, leaving 11 bases between. The CDR3 contains 14 residues. CDR1 is SGHTA and CDR2 is FQGNSA in the germline V gene. CDR3 sequence reads: CASIQARSTDTQYF. The DNA for the CDR3 is TGTGCCAGCATTCAGGCGAGAAGCACAGATACGCAGTATTTT.

The rearrangement links TRBV6-1 to TRBJ1-5; TRBD1 is a possible D gene (5 bases). Trimming stripped 2 bases from V and 11 bases from J, with 16 bases between. The CDR3 runs 14 residues. The V gene's germline CDR1 is MNHNS and CDR2 SASEGT. The CDR3 DNA follows: TGTGCCAGCAGTGAATATCTGGAGGGGCAGGCCCAGCATTTT. The encoded protein is CASSEYLEGQAQHF.

The chain uses TRBV19 and TRBJ2-5; 9 nucleotides match TRBD2. Germline V gene data show CDR1 as LNHDA and CDR2 as SQIVND (reference sequence). After removal of 5 bases from V and 5 bases from J, the junction contained 15 bases not matched to a gene. This CDR3 is built from 17 residues. The CDR3 DNA reads as TGTGCCAGTAGTCCGTATCCACCGGGACTAGCTTCCGAGACCCAGTACTTC. Amino acids: CASSPYPPGLASETQYF.

This clone has more than one count but fewer than ten. This specimen includes other DNA sequences encoding the same CDR3. The chain has TRBV28 and TRBJ2-7; possibly TRBD1 for D (5 bases). Germline CDR1 reads MDHEN; CDR2 reads SYDVKM. Trimming cost V 6 bases and J 0 bases, with 9 bases left between them. CDR3 length: 13 amino acids. CDR3 nucleotides: TGTGCCAGCAGGGGGCAAAACTCCTACGAGCAGTACTTC. Amino acids: CASRGQNSYEQYF.

The chain recombines TRBV29-1 with TRBJ2-6, with TRBD1 identical over 8 bases. Germline trimming cut 7 bases from V and 0 bases from J; bases unmatched to any gene: 14. CDR1 and CDR2 from the germline V gene are SQVTM and ANQGSEA. CDR3 size: 18 residues. In DNA form, the CDR3 reads TGCAGCGCTTACCAAAGGACAGGGCGAAACTCTGGGGCCAACGTCCTGACTTTC. This codes for CSAYQRTGRNSGANVLTF. The full variable domain, its missing parts supplied by reference TRBV29-1 and TRBJ2-6, is SAVISQKPSRDICQRGTSLTIQCQVDSQVTMMFWYRQQPGQSLTLIATANQGSEATYESGFVIDKFPISRPNLTFSTLTVSNMSPEDSSIYLCSAYQRTGRNSGANVLTFGAGSRLTVL.

The chain has TRBV5-1 and TRBJ2-3; 9 positions match TRBD1. The V and J ends lost 0 bases and 3 bases, in that order; junction bases with no gene match: 2. Germline V gene lookup returns CDR1 SGHRS and CDR2 YFSETQ. This CDR3 is built from 15 residues. The CDR3 DNA sequence: TGCGCCAGCAGCTTGGGGGACAGGGTAACAGATACGCAGTATTTT. Translating gives CASSLGDRVTDTQYF.

The rearrangement uses TRBV7-2 and TRBJ1-5, with TRBD1 identical over 9 bases. The CDR3 is 15 residues long. The ends lost 6 bases at V and 6 bases at J; junction bases unmatched: 9. CDR1 SGHTA and CDR2 FQGNSA come from the germline V gene. CDR3 DNA sequence: TGTGCCAGCAGGTGGGGACAGGGAGAGGGTCAGCCCCAGCATTTT. Its translation: CASRWGQGEGQPQHF.

This clone showed up just a few times. The chain is built from TRBV7-7 and TRBJ2-3, with D unclear. Between the trimmed V and J ends, which lost 1 base and 0 bases, there was a span of 8 bases. Germline V gives CDR1 SSHAT, CDR2 FNYEAQ (reference sequence). The CDR3 loop spans 15 amino acids. The CDR3 here is CASSLDGSSTDTQYF. The CDR3 bases are TGTGCCAGCAGCTTAGACGGGTCTAGCACAGATACGCAGTATTTT. Combining the CDR3 with reference TRBV7-7 and TRBJ2-3 gives the whole variable domain GAGVSQSPRYKVTKRGQDVTLRCDPISSHATLYWYQQALGQGPEFLTYFNYEAQPDKSGLPSDRFSAERPEGSISTLTIQRTEQRDSAMYRCASSLDGSSTDTQYFGPGTRLTVL.

The chain has TRBV6-5 and TRBJ1-2, with TRBD1 matching 10 bases. V lost 6 bases and J lost 2; bases outside the gene matches: 3. The CDR3 totals 14 residues. Germline V CDR1 and CDR2: MNHEY, SVGAGI. CDR3 sequence (DNA): TGTGCCAGCAGGGGGACAGGGGAAAACTATGGCTACACCTTC. Translated: CASRGTGENYGYTF.